A single sample gave rise to the 32 T cell receptor beta chains below, sequenced in a study of metastatic and nonmetastatic thyroid tumors. TCRdb reanalyzed the PCR reads with MiXCR. The sample carries around 15,000 clones, about 24% recorded once. No patient had received any treatment before thyroid surgery. Source material: tumor tissue. The receptor set was obtained from a male donor with papillary thyroid cancer or a benign thyroid nodule (not recorded which). Some clones in this sample may be carry-over from other donors' samples.

The CDR3 sequence is CASRDRENFEKLFF. The CDR3 DNA reads as TGTGCCAGCAGGGACAGGGAGAATTTCGAAAAACTGTTTTTT. J is TRBJ1-4 and V is TRBV27, with 8 bases aligning to TRBD1. CDR1 and CDR2 from the germline V gene are MNHEY and SMNVEV (reference sequence). CDR3 length: 14 residues. V shed 6 bases, J shed 8 bases, and the junction held 8 bases outside the gene matches.

This clone was seen at least ten times. The chain recombines TRBV6-5 with TRBJ2-5, with TRBD1 matching over 8 bases. V shed 0 bases and J 7 bases; nucleotides not matched to a gene: 7. The germline V gene encodes CDR1 MNHEY and CDR2 SVGAGI. This CDR3 is built from 15 residues. The CDR3 spells CASSYSQGAQRTQYF. The CDR3, as DNA: TGTGCCAGCAGTTACTCGCAGGGGGCACAACGGACCCAGTACTTC.

Concerning this clone: The junction departs from the called germline gene at one end, perhaps through a read error. The genes are TRBV20-1 and TRBJ2-5; D unresolved. The CDR3 sequence is 14 residues long. Per germline, CDR1 DFQATT and CDR2 SNEGSKA (reference sequence). CDR3: CSASFRYQQETQYF. CDR3 in DNA: TGCAGTGCTAGCTTCAGGTACCAACAAGAAACCCAGTACTTC.

The chain carries TRBV5-1 and TRBJ1-1; D is unclear. Trimming stripped 2 bases from V and 1 base from J, with 9 bases between. Germline CDR1 reads SGHRS; CDR2 reads YFSETQ. CDR3 size: 14 residues. The CDR3 protein is CASSLTDENTEAFF. CDR3 DNA sequence: TGCGCCAGCAGCTTAACGGATGAGAACACTGAAGCTTTCTTT.

Notes on this clone: Since a much larger clone is just one base distant, this may be a read error. Other DNA variants within this sample encode the same CDR3. This sequence joins TRBV27 and TRBJ2-3; possibly TRBD1 or TRBD2 for D (6 bases each). Germline V gene lookup returns CDR1 MNHEY and CDR2 SMNVEV (reference sequence). This CDR3 region has 16 residues. V was trimmed by 8 bases and J by 1 base, leaving 19 bases between them. The CDR3 is CASRVIGGIGTDTQYF. DNA of the CDR3: TGTGCCAGCCGAGTTATCGGGGGCATCGGCACAGATACGCAGTATTTT.

This clone is judged medium-sized. The rearrangement uses TRBV6-2 or TRBV6-3 and TRBJ2-7, with TRBD1 matching over 7 bases. Germline CDR1 reads MNHEY; CDR2 reads SVGEGT. The CDR3 runs to 16 residues. With 2 bases clipped from V and 3 bases from J, the junction kept 10 bases outside the gene matches. CDR3: CASSYTGTVGGYEQYF. The CDR3 nucleotides are TGTGCCAGCAGTTACACTGGGACAGTAGGTGGCTACGAGCAGTACTTC.

The chain couples TRBV11-3 to TRBJ2-3, with 10 positions matching TRBD2. Germline CDR1 is SGHNT and CDR2 is YENEEA. This CDR3 has 15 amino acids. Germline trimming cut 5 bases from V and 1 base from J; bases unmatched to any gene: 3. DNA of the CDR3: TGTGCCAGCAGCCTCGGGACTAGCGGCACAGATACGCAGTATTTT. It encodes CASSLGTSGTDTQYF.

The chain uses TRBV20-1 and TRBJ1-6, with TRBD1 as a possible D gene (6 bases). The CDR3 extends over 18 amino acids. Trimming pared 1 base from V and 3 bases from J, leaving 19 bases between. Germline assignment: CDR1 DFQATT and CDR2 SNEGSKA (reference sequence). The CDR3 nucleotides read TGCAGTGCTAGAGGCCACGGTGGGGGGCAGAACTATAATTCACCCCTCCACTTT. This codes for CSARGHGGGQNYNSPLHF.

This clone was observed many times. The chain links TRBV7-8 to TRBJ2-1, with TRBD2 identical over 14 bases. The germline gives CDR1 SGHVS, CDR2 FQNEAQ. With 5 bases clipped from V and 3 bases from J, the junction kept 12 bases outside the gene matches. The CDR3 has 19 amino acids. The CDR3 region has the DNA TGTGCCAGCAGCACGAGAGGCGGGACTAGCGGGAGCGTCTACAATGAGCAGTTCTTC. Translation gives CASSTRGGTSGSVYNEQFF.

This clone was seen at least ten times. This rearrangement joins TRBV20-1 to TRBJ2-3; TRBD2 aligns across 9 bases. Germline CDR1 DFQATT, CDR2 SNEGSKA (reference sequence). The length of the CDR3 is 15 residues. V shed 3 bases and J 5 bases; nucleotides not matched to a gene: 9. This chain's CDR3 is CSASMVAGVVDTQYF. CDR3 nucleotide sequence: TGCAGTGCTAGCATGGTAGCGGGAGTTGTAGATACGCAGTATTTT.

This clone showed up many times. The chain recombines TRBV7-9 with TRBJ2-7; D unclear. Germline CDR1 is SEHNR and CDR2 is FQNEAQ (reference sequence). Trimming took off 1 base at V and 5 bases at J, with 12 bases between the two ends. CDR3 size: 14 residues. DNA of the CDR3: TGTGCCAGCAGCTTAGGGGGTTACCTCAACGAGCAGTACTTC. This codes for CASSLGGYLNEQYF.

This chain links TRBV12-3 or TRBV12-4 with TRBJ2-7; D ambiguous. The CDR3 runs to 12 residues. V dropped 6 bases and J dropped 5 bases, with 11 bases sitting between them. The CDR3 sequence is CASRALGNEQYF. CDR3 bases: TGTGCCAGCAGGGCTCTAGGAAACGAGCAGTACTTC.

This clone is judged medium-sized (0.01 to 0.1%). CDR3 amino acids: CASSDTRSSYNSPLHF. CDR3 DNA: TGTGCCAGCAGTGATACACGGAGCTCCTATAATTCACCCCTCCACTTT. The chain uses TRBV6-1 and TRBJ1-6; D gene unclear. V was cut by 3 bases and J by 0 bases, with 9 bases left in between. Looked up from germline, CDR1 is MNHNS and CDR2 is SASEGT. This CDR3 spans 16 amino acids.

This clone counts as medium-sized. V gene TRBV5-6 combines with J gene TRBJ1-2, with unresolved D. CDR3 length: 16 residues. Trimming removed 7 bases from V and 5 bases from J, with 24 bases in between. The germline CDR1 and CDR2 sequences are SGHDT and YYEEEE. CDR3 sequence reads: CASSITGYLLYYGYTF. For the CDR3, the DNA is TGTGCCAGCTCCATTACCGGGTACCTCTTATATTATGGCTACACCTTC.

This clone was detected a few times. One end of the junction varies from germline; a read error may be responsible. The chain joins TRBV28 to TRBJ2-7; D remains unclear. Germline V gene lookup returns CDR1 MDHEN and CDR2 SYDVKM. There are 12 residues in the CDR3. CDR3 amino acids: CASSPPRVDQYF. The CDR3 DNA sequence: TGCGCCAGCAGTCCACCCCGTGTCGATCAGTACTTC.

This clone has a count of ten or more. The chain uses TRBV14 and TRBJ1-1; no definite D call. V was trimmed by 4 bases and J by 1 base, leaving 7 bases between them. This CDR3 has 13 residues. Germline-derived CDR1 and CDR2 are SGHDN and FVKESK. This CDR3 is CASSPLGNTEAFF. The CDR3 DNA sequence: TGTGCCAGCAGCCCCCTCGGGAACACTGAAGCTTTCTTT.

There are many counts of this clone. The V and J genes are TRBV10-3 and TRBJ2-5; D not certain. The germline V gene has CDR1 ENHRY and CDR2 SYGVKD. The CDR3 is made up of 12 amino acids. Trimming cost V 5 bases and J 5 bases, with 9 bases left between them. The CDR3 sequence: CAISPQGETQYF. The CDR3 DNA is TGTGCCATCAGTCCCCAAGGGGAGACCCAGTACTTC.

This clone is medium-sized within its sample. Other DNA sequences of this sample code for an identical CDR3. The V and J genes are TRBV12-3 or TRBV12-4 and TRBJ2-2, with D unclear. The CDR3 spans 15 residues. V was pared by 5 bases and J by 5 bases, with 15 bases between. CDR3: CASSPTRLGTGELFF. The CDR3 coding sequence is TGTGCCAGCAGTCCGACCCGGCTAGGTACCGGGGAGCTGTTTTTT.

This clone was recorded a few times. The CDR3 reads CASSILDGTDTQYF. CDR3 coding DNA: TGTGCCAGTAGTATACTGGATGGCACAGATACGCAGTATTTT. The chain combines TRBV19 with TRBJ2-3, with D unclear. With 2 bases removed from V and 1 base from J, the gap between germline ends came to 7 bases. CDR3 length equals 14 residues. Germline values: CDR1 LNHDA, CDR2 SQIVND (reference sequence).

The chain uses TRBV11-1 and TRBJ1-1; D might be TRBD1 (6 bases). This CDR3 is built from 16 residues. Germline V CDR1 and CDR2: SGHAT, FQDESV (reference sequence). Trimming pared 0 bases from V and 0 bases from J, leaving 11 bases between. CDR3 loop: CASSLAFRGMNTEAFF. CDR3 DNA sequence: TGTGCCAGCAGCTTAGCTTTTAGGGGGATGAACACTGAAGCTTTCTTT.

A word on this clone: A read error is possible here, since a much larger clone lies one base away. The chain is built from TRBV24-1 and TRBJ1-5; D is unclear. The CDR3 covers 15 residues. Per germline, CDR1 KGHDR and CDR2 SFDVKD. V shed 9 bases and J shed 4 bases, with 18 bases lying between them. CDR3 loop: CATSLGKVGNQPQHF. In DNA, the CDR3 is TGTGCCACCTCGCTGGGGAAAGTGGGGAATCAGCCCCAGCATTTT.

V gene TRBV14 combines with J gene TRBJ2-7; D may match TRBD1 or TRBD2 (5 bases each). Germline V gene lookup returns CDR1 SGHDN and CDR2 FVKESK. The V and J ends lost 8 bases and 5 bases respectively, with 19 bases between them. The CDR3 runs 14 residues. CDR3 sequence reads: CASGLLGTEDEQYF. DNA for the CDR3: TGTGCCAGCGGCCTACTGGGGACGGAGGACGAGCAGTACTTC. Supplemented by reference TRBV14 and TRBJ2-7, the full variable domain reads EAGVTQFPSHSVIEKGQTVTLRCDPISGHDNLYWYRRVMGKEIKFLLHFVKESKQDESGMPNNRFLAERTGGTYSTLKVQPAELEDSGVYFCASGLLGTEDEQYFGPGTRLTVT.

This clone came up a few times. V and J are TRBV6-1 and TRBJ1-2; weak D call: TRBD1 (5 bases). The V gene lost 6 bases and the J gene lost 7 bases, with 21 bases spanning the gap. CDR3 length equals 15 residues. CDR1 and CDR2 from the germline V gene are MNHNS and SASEGT. The CDR3 spells CASRFGDGSSGGYTF. Here the CDR3 DNA reads TGTGCCAGCAGGTTCGGGGACGGAAGTTCCGGTGGCTACACCTTC.

A remark on this clone: A much larger clonotype is one base distant, so this may be a read error. This sample includes further DNA sequences coding for the same CDR3. V is TRBV5-4 and J is TRBJ1-2; 7 positions agree with TRBD1. CDR1 is SGHNT, CDR2 YYREEE, per germline (reference sequence). The CDR3 covers 14 residues. DNA for the CDR3: TGCGCCAGCAGCCGAACACAGGGGACCTATGGCTACACCTTT. Protein sequence: CASSRTQGTYGYTF.

The V and J genes are TRBV28 and TRBJ2-2, with D unclear. Trimming removed 2 bases from V and 5 bases from J, with 6 bases in between. The germline V gene encodes CDR1 MDHEN and CDR2 SYDVKM. The CDR3 runs to 13 residues. CDR3 sequence: CASSLALTGELFF. The CDR3 bases are TGTGCCAGCAGTTTAGCGTTGACCGGGGAGCTGTTTTTT.

This clone has a single count. The chain recombines TRBV30 with TRBJ2-7; 8 bases agree with TRBD2. The CDR3 covers 13 residues. V gave up 4 bases and J gave up 6 bases; unmatched junction bases: 8. The germline V gene encodes CDR1 GTSNPN and CDR2 SVGIG (reference sequence). CDR3 residues: CAWTLCGGIEQYF. The CDR3 DNA reads TGTGCCTGGACTCTGTGCGGGGGGATCGAGCAGTACTTC.

Ten or more counts support this clone. The gene calls are TRBV29-1 and TRBJ2-3; 10 bases are shared with TRBD2. This CDR3 contains 17 residues. Germline-derived CDR1 and CDR2 are SQVTM and ANQGSEA. J was trimmed by 4 bases and V by 1 base; bases with no gene match: 11. CDR3 region: CSVEGIGLADVSDTQYF. CDR3 bases: TGCAGCGTTGAAGGGATCGGACTAGCGGATGTCTCAGATACGCAGTATTTT.

The V call is TRBV7-2, the J call TRBJ2-5; D is possibly TRBD1 (5 bases). This CDR3 contains 13 residues. V gave up 7 bases and J gave up 1 base, with 10 bases separating them. The V gene's germline CDR1 is SGHTA and CDR2 FQGNSA. This CDR3 reads CASTRTLQETQYF. The CDR3 DNA reads as TGTGCCAGCACACGGACACTCCAAGAGACCCAGTACTTC.

The sample holds one count of this clone. The genes are TRBV7-2 and TRBJ2-1, with TRBD1 matching over 10 bases. The length of the CDR3 is 14 residues. Losses at the gene ends were 5 bases for V and 5 bases for J; bases not matched to a gene: 3. Germline CDR1 SGHTA, CDR2 FQGNSA. For the CDR3, the DNA is TGTGCCAGCAGCCCCGGACAGGGGGACAATGAGCAGTTCTTC. Translating it yields CASSPGQGDNEQFF.

This clone came up many times. The genes are TRBV9 and TRBJ2-5, with 9 bases fitting TRBD1. This CDR3 contains 14 residues. CDR1 SGDLS and CDR2 YYNGEE come from the germline V gene. Losses at the gene ends were 3 bases for V and 4 bases for J; bases not matched to a gene: 4. DNA of the CDR3: TGTGCCAGCAGCGCCGGGACAGGGTTAGAGACCCAGTACTTC. It encodes CASSAGTGLETQYF.

Worth noting for this clone: At one end, the junction sequence differs from germline, possibly due to a read error. The chain combines TRBV4-1 with TRBJ2-1; a weak D match, TRBD2 (6 bases). This CDR3 has 14 amino acids. Looked up from germline, CDR1 is MGHRA and CDR2 is YSYEKL. The DNA for the CDR3 is TGCGCCAGCATCCAAGTTCCGGGGCGGGATGAGCAGCTCTTC. Protein: CASIQVPGRDEQLF.

This clone was observed a handful of times. The chain links TRBV12-3 or TRBV12-4 to TRBJ2-7; TRBD1 aligns across 10 bases. The CDR3 spans 16 residues. V was clipped by 8 bases and J by 5 bases; unmatched bases: 15. As DNA, the CDR3 is TGTGCCAGCCTACTACTCGGGGGACAGGGGAGGGACGAGCAGTACTTC. It specifies CASLLLGGQGRDEQYF.